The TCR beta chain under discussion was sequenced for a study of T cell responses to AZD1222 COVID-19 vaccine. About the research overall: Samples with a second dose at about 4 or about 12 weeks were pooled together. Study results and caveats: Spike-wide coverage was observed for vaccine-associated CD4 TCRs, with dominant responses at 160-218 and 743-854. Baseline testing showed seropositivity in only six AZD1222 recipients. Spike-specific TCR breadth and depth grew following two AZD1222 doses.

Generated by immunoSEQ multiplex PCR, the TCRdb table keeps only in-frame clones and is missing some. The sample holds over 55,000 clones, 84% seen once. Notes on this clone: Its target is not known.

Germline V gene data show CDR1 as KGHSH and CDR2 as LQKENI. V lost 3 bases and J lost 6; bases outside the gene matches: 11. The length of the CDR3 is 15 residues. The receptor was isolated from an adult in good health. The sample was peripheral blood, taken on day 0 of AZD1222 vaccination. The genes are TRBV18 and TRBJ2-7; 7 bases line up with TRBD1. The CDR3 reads CASSPLDRQGAEQYF. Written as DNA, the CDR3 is TGTGCCAGCTCACCCCTGGACAGGCAGGGTGCCGAGCAGTACTTC.